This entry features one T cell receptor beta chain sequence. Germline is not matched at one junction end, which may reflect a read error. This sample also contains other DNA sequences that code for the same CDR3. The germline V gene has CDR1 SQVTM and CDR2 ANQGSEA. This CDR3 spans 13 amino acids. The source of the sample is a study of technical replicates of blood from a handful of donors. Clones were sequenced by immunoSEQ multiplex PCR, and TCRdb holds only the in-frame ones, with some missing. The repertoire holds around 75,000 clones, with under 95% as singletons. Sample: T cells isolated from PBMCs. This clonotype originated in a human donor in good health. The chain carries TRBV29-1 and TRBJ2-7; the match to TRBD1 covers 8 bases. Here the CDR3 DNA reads TGCAGCGTGGGGACAGGCCCCTCCTACGAGCAGTACTTT. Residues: CSVGTGPSYEQYF.